What follows is one T cell receptor (beta chain) and its context. The target antigen is unknown. This record comes from a study of human thymus T cells. General study results and limits: Biased V and J segment usage appeared in thymus and peripheral blood. Related research examined unrelated individuals and reported that their thymic repertoires overlapped highly.

Thymus was obtained from resections taken during corrective heart surgery. Donation was from healthy Finnish infants who were having corrective surgery that addressed congenital heart defects. Germline V gives CDR1 SEHNR, CDR2 FQNEAQ (reference sequence). The ends were cut back, 0 bases at V and 8 bases at J, with 14 bases in the middle. The CDR3 spans 15 residues. Clones were read by immunoSEQ multiplex PCR, and TCRdb kept only the in-frame ones, dropping some. This table has 86,000 or so clones, roughly 96% appearing once. The chain joins TRBV7-9 to TRBJ2-1; TRBD1 might be the D (5 bases). The sequenced sample consisted of thymus tissue. The TCR was taken from a boy under two years old with a congenital heart defect but otherwise immunologically healthy. DNA for the CDR3: TGTGCCAGCAGCTTAGCTAGCTCAGGGCGGCATGAGCAGTTCTTC. This encodes CASSLASSGRHEQFF.